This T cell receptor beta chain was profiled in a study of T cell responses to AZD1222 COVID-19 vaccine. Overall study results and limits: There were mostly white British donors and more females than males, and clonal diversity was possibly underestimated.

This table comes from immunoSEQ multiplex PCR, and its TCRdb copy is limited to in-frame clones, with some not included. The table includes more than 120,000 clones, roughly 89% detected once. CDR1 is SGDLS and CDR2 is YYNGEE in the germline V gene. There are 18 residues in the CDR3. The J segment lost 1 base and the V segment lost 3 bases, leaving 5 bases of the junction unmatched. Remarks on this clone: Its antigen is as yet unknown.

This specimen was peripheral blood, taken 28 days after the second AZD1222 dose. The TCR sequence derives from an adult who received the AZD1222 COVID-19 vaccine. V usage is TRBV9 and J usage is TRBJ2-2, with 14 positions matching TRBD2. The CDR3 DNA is TGTGCCAGCAGCGGGGGACTAGCGGGAGCGCAGAACACCGGGGAGCTGTTTTTT. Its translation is CASSGGLAGAQNTGELFF.